This T cell receptor beta chain derives from a study of cytomegalovirus exposure and HLA in healthy donors. Study results and limitations: In vitro confirmation showed a few CMV-associated chains to be CMV antigen specific. The study flagged some 170 TCR beta chains as cytomegalovirus-associated. Reports indicated that the classifier achieved high specificity and sensitivity in diagnosing cytomegalovirus status. Most TCRs appeared rarely, but some public TCRs recurred in many donors.

Regarding this clone: Its antigen is unknown. Different DNA sequences within this sample yield the same CDR3.

Repertoires were generated with immunoSEQ multiplex PCR, while TCRdb's copy carries only in-frame clones and drops some. The sample shows 150,000 to 200,000 clones, about 85% of them seen only once. The sequencing sample was made of PBMCs. This receptor was taken from a man in his late teens or twenties in good health and CMV-seropositive.

The CDR3, as DNA: TGTGCCAGCAGTCTTGGGACTTCCTACGAGCAGTACTTC. It yields the protein CASSLGTSYEQYF. The chain couples TRBV6-5 to TRBJ2-7; a weak D match, TRBD2 (6 bases). Germline CDR1 MNHEY, CDR2 SVGAGI. The CDR3 runs 13 residues. The V gene lost 5 bases and the J gene lost 1 base, with 9 bases spanning the gap.